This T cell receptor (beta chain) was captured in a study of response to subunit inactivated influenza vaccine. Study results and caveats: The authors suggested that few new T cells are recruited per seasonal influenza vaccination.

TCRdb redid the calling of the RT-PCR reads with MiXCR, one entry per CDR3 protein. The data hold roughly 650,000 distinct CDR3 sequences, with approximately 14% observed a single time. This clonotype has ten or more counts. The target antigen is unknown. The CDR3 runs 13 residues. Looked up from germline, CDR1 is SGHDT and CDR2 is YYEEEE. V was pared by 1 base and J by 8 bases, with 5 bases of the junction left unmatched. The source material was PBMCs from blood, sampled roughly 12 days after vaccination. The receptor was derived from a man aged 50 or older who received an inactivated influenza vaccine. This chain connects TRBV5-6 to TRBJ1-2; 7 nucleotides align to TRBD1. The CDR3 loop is CASSLRGQPGYTF. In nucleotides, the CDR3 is TGTGCCAGCAGCTTGAGGGGACAGCCCGGCTACACCTTC.